Below, 15 T cell receptor beta chains from the same sample are listed, as sequenced in a study of T cells in Graves' hyperthyroidism and ophthalmopathy. Template material for amplifying TCR beta CDR3 regions consisted of RNA transcripts. With the HTBI primer set, the TCR CDR3 went through a first round of RT-PCR. TCRdb re-derived calls from the multiplex PCR reads in MiXCR, one entry per CDR3 protein. The table includes hundreds of thousands of distinct CDR3 sequences, around 46% detected once. The sample was peripheral blood or thyroid tissue (not recorded which). The receptor set was obtained from a woman between 18 and 29 years old with Graves' hyperthyroidism.

The chain carries TRBV6-1 and TRBJ1-1; D remains unclear. The V gene's germline CDR1 is MNHNS and CDR2 SASEGT. The CDR3 runs to 14 residues. The germline V and J ends were trimmed by 6 bases and 6 bases, with 17 bases remaining between them. CDR3 region: CASSHLGKRSEAFF. In nucleotides, the CDR3 is TGTGCCAGCAGCCATCTCGGGAAAAGATCTGAAGCTTTCTTT.

The rearrangement uses TRBV15 and TRBJ2-3, with D tentatively TRBD1 or TRBD2 (5 bases each). The germline CDR1 and CDR2 sequences are LNHNV and YYDKDF (reference sequence). V dropped 7 bases and J dropped 4 bases, with 18 bases sitting between them. The length of the CDR3 is 15 residues. CDR3 sequence: CATTKGPREPDTQYF. CDR3 in DNA: TGTGCCACCACCAAGGGACCCAGGGAGCCAGATACGCAGTATTTT.

The rearrangement uses TRBV7-3 and TRBJ1-1, with 9 bases fitting TRBD1. This CDR3 is 14 amino acids long. Germline CDR1 is SGHTA and CDR2 is FQGTGA. Germline trimming cut 5 bases from V and 4 bases from J; bases unmatched to any gene: 5. As DNA, the CDR3 is TGTGCCAGCAGCCCCGGGACAGGGCCCACTGAAGCTTTCTTT. Translated, it gives CASSPGTGPTEAFF.

This clonotype was counted a few times. The chain recombines TRBV19 with TRBJ1-4, with D uncertain. The CDR3 totals 15 residues. Between the trimmed V and J ends, which lost 4 bases and 0 bases, there was a span of 9 bases. Germline V gene lookup returns CDR1 LNHDA and CDR2 SQIVND (reference sequence). CDR3 amino acids: CASSTHGATNEKLFF. The CDR3 nucleotides are TGTGCCAGTAGTACGCACGGGGCAACTAATGAAAAACTGTTTTTT.

This clonotype was recorded a few times. The genes are TRBV20-1 and TRBJ2-7; 8 bases fit TRBD2. V lost 6 bases and J lost 5; bases outside the gene matches: 12. Germline-derived CDR1 and CDR2 are DFQATT and SNEGSKA (reference sequence). The CDR3 totals 14 residues. The CDR3 is CSASTPGLENEQYF. For the CDR3, the DNA is TGCAGTGCGAGCACACCGGGACTAGAGAACGAGCAGTACTTC.

The rearrangement links TRBV7-9 to TRBJ2-7, with unresolved D. The V end was cut by 2 bases, the J end by 7 bases, with 9 bases between. CDR1 and CDR2 (germline): SEHNR, FQNEAQ (reference sequence). The CDR3 totals 12 residues. The CDR3 DNA reads TGTGCCAGCAGCTTATCTTACGGTGAGCAGTACTTC. As protein: CASSLSYGEQYF.

J is TRBJ1-5 and V is TRBV19, with 9 bases aligning to TRBD1. This CDR3 contains 14 residues. The V gene end was trimmed by 6 bases and the J gene end by 4 bases; junction bases not matched to a gene: 4. The germline gives CDR1 LNHDA, CDR2 SQIVND (reference sequence). CDR3 DNA sequence: TGTGCCAGTAGGAAGACAGGGGGGAATCAGCCCCAGCATTTT. This translates into CASRKTGGNQPQHF.

This clonotype has only a few counts. DNA of the CDR3: TGCGCCAGCAGCTTGTCCCGGGACTACGAGCAGTACTTC. Protein product: CASSLSRDYEQYF. This chain uses TRBV5-1 with TRBJ2-7; D is perhaps TRBD2 (5 bases). CDR3 size: 13 residues. The V gene lost 1 base and the J gene lost 3 bases, with 8 bases spanning the gap. Germline CDR1 is SGHRS and CDR2 is YFSETQ.

The sample holds one count of this clonotype. The gene calls are TRBV15 and TRBJ1-5; D remains unclear. Trimming took off 2 bases at V and 2 bases at J, with 10 bases between the two ends. Per the germline V gene, CDR1 is LNHNV and CDR2 is YYDKDF (reference sequence). This CDR3 has 15 residues. This CDR3 reads CATSRRYIGNQPQHF. The CDR3 DNA follows: TGTGCCACCAGCAGACGGTACATAGGCAATCAGCCCCAGCATTTT.

The CDR3 loop is CSYGTGDTEAFF. In DNA form, the CDR3 reads TGCAGTTACGGGACAGGGGACACTGAAGCTTTCTTT. V is TRBV29-1 and J is TRBJ1-1; 10 positions match TRBD1. The length of the CDR3 is 12 residues. Germline values: CDR1 SQVTM, CDR2 ANQGSEA.

The sample holds many counts of this clonotype. The chain combines TRBV7-9 with TRBJ2-5, with a possible D match to TRBD2 (6 bases). From germline, CDR1 is SEHNR and CDR2 FQNEAQ (reference sequence). With 6 bases removed from V and 4 bases from J, the gap between germline ends came to 12 bases. The CDR3 sequence is 13 residues long. The CDR3, as DNA: TGTGCCAGCAGTTACTCCGGGAGAGAGACCCAGTACTTC. Amino acid sequence: CASSYSGRETQYF.

With respect to this clonotype: At one boundary the junction diverges from the germline segment, which might be a read error. The genes are TRBV7-9 and TRBJ1-2; D is uncertain. CDR3 length equals 15 residues. Germline assignment: CDR1 SEHNR and CDR2 FQNEAQ (reference sequence). The CDR3 protein is CACSLLLEDVRGYTF. CDR3 nucleotide sequence: TGTGCCTGCAGCTTGCTACTGGAGGATGTCAGAGGCTACACCTTC.

This clonotype has a count of ten or more. The chain joins TRBV5-6 to TRBJ1-2; 9 bases map to TRBD1. Germline assignment: CDR1 SGHDT and CDR2 YYEEEE. This CDR3 has 13 residues. Trimming cost V 1 base and J 6 bases; bases outside gene matches: 1. CDR3 amino acids: CASSLRQGDGYTF. CDR3 nucleotide sequence: TGTGCCAGCAGCTTGCGACAGGGGGATGGCTACACCTTC.

The rearrangement joins TRBV10-3 to TRBJ1-5; D might be TRBD1 (6 bases). Germline CDR1 reads ENHRY; CDR2 reads SYGVKD. The CDR3 contains 14 residues. Trimming removed 3 bases at V and 7 bases at J, with 13 bases between. The CDR3 loop is CAISEPRGGQPQHF. CDR3 DNA sequence: TGTGCCATCAGTGAACCCAGGGGCGGACAGCCCCAGCATTTT.

The chain joins TRBV24-1 to TRBJ2-5, with D possibly being TRBD2 (6 bases). The V gene's germline CDR1 is KGHDR and CDR2 SFDVKD. Deletions cut 0 bases from V and 2 bases from J, with 12 bases between. The CDR3 contains 16 residues. The CDR3 sequence is CATSDLLGDSQETQYF. The CDR3 region has the DNA TGTGCCACCAGTGATTTGTTAGGGGACTCACAAGAGACCCAGTACTTC.